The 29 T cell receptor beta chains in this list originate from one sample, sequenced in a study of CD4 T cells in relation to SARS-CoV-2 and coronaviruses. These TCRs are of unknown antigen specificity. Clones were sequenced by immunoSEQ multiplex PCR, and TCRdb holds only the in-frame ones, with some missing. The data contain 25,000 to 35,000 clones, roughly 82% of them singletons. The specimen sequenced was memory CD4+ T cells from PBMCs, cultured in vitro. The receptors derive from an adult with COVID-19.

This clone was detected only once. The CDR3 DNA sequence: TGTGCCACCAGCAACGGACTACTTACCCCTCAGTACTTC. Encoded protein: CATSNGLLTPQYF. The chain employs TRBV15 and TRBJ2-7; TRBD2 is a possible D gene (6 bases). Germline CDR1 LNHNV, CDR2 YYDKDF (reference sequence). The CDR3 is made up of 13 amino acids. Trimming took off 4 bases at V and 10 bases at J, with 17 bases between the two ends.

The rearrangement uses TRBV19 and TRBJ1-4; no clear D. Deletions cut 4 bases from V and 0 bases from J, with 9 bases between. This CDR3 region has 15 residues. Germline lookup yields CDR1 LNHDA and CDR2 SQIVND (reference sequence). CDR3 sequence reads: CASSKYGATNEKLFF. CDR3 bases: TGTGCCAGTAGTAAATACGGTGCAACTAATGAAAAACTGTTTTTT.

This CDR3 reads CASSTTGTVSYEQYF. The CDR3 coding sequence is TGTGCCAGTAGTACCACCGGGACAGTCTCCTACGAGCAGTACTTC. The genes are TRBV19 and TRBJ2-7, with 7 bases aligning to TRBD1. Germline trimming cut 4 bases from V and 0 bases from J; bases unmatched to any gene: 6. Germline V gene sequence: CDR1 LNHDA, CDR2 SQIVND (reference sequence). CDR3 size: 15 residues.

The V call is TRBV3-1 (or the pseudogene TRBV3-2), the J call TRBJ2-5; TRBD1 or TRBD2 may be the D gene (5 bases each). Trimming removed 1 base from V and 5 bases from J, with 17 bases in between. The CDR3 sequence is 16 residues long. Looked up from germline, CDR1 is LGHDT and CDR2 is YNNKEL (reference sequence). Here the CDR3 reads CASSQVVGDPQETQYF. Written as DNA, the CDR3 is TGTGCCAGCAGCCAAGTGGTGGGGGACCCTCAGGAGACCCAGTACTTC.

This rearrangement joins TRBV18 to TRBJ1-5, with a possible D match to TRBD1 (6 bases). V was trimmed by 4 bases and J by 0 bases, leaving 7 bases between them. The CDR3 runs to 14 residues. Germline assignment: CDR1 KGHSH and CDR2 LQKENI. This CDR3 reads CASSHRDSNQPQHF. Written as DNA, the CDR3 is TGTGCCAGCTCACACAGGGATAGCAATCAGCCCCAGCATTTT.

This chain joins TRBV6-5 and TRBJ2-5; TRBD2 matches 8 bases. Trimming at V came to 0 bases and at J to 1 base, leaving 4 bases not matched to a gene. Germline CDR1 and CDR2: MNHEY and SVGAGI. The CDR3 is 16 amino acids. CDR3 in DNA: TGTGCCAGCAGTTACTCCCTTACTAGCGGCCAAGAGACCCAGTACTTC. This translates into CASSYSLTSGQETQYF.

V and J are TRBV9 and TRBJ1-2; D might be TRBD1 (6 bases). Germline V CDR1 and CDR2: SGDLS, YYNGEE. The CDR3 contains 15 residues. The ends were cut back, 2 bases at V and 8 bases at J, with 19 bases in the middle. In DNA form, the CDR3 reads TGTGCCAGCAGCGTCAATAGGGGGGACACGGCGGGCTACACCTTC. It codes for CASSVNRGDTAGYTF.

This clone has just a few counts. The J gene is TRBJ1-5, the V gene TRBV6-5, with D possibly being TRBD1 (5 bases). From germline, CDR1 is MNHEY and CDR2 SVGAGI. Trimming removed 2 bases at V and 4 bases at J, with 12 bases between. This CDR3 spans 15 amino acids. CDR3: CASSYGGDRNQPQHF. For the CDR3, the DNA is TGTGCCAGCAGTTACGGAGGGGATCGGAATCAGCCCCAGCATTTT.

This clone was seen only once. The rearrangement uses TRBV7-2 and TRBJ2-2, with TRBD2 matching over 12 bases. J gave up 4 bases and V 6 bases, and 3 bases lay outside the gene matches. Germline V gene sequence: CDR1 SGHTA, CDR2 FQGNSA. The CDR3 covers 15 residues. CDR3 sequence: CASSSSGGATGELFF. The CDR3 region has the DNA TGTGCCAGCAGTTCTAGCGGGGGGGCCACCGGGGAGCTGTTTTTT.

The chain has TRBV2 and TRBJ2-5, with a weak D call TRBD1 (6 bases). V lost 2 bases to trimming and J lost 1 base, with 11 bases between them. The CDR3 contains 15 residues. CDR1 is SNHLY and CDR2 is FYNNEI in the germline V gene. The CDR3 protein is CASSEYTGIQETQYF. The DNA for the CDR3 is TGTGCCAGCAGTGAATACACAGGGATCCAAGAGACCCAGTACTTC.

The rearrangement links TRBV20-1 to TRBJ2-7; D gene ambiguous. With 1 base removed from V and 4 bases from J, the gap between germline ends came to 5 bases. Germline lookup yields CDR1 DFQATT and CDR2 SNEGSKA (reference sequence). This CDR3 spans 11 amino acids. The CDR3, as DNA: TGCAGTGCTAGAGGTGGTTACGAGCAGTACTTC. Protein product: CSARGGYEQYF.

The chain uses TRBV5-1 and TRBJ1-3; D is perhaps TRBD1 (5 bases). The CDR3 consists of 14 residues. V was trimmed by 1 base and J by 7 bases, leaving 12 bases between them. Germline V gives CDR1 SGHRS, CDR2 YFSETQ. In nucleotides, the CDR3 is TGCGCCAGCAGCTTGCAGGGAGGAGAGAACACCATATATTTT. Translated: CASSLQGGENTIYF.

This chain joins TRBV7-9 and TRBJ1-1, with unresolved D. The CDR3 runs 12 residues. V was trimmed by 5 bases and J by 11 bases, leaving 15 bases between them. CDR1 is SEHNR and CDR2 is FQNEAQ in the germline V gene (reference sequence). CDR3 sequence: CASSPLGGMAFF. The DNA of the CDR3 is TGTGCCAGCAGCCCCTTGGGAGGGATGGCTTTCTTT.

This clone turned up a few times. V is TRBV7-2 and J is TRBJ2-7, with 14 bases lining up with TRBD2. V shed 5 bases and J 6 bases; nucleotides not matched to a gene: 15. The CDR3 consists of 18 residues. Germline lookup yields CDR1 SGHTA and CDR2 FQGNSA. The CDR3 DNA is TGTGCCAGCAGCCCGAGCCTCCGACTAGCGGGAGGGGGGGTCGAGCAGTACTTC. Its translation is CASSPSLRLAGGGVEQYF.

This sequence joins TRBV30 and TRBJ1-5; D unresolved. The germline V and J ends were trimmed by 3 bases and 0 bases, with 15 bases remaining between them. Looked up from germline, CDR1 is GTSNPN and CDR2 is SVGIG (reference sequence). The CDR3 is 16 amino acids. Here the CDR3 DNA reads TGTGCCTGGAGCTTGGGGATAAGTGGTAGCAATCAGCCCCAGCATTTT. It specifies CAWSLGISGSNQPQHF.

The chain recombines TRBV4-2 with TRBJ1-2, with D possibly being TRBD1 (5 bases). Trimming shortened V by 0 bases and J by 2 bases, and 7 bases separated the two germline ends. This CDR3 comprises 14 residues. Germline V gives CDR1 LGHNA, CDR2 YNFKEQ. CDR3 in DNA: TGTGCCAGCAGCCAAGAGGGGGTGAACTATGGCTACACCTTC. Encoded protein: CASSQEGVNYGYTF.

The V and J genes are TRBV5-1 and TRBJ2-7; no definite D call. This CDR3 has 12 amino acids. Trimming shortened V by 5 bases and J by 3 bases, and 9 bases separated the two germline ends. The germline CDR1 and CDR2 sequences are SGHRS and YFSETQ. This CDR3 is CASRAGNYEQYF. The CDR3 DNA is TGCGCCAGCAGGGCAGGCAACTACGAGCAGTACTTC. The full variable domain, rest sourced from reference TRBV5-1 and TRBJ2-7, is KAGVTQTPRYLIKTRGQQVTLSCSPISGHRSVSWYQQTPGQGLQFLFEYFSETQRNKGNFPGRFSGRQFSNSRSEMNVSTLELGDSALYLCASRAGNYEQYFGPGTRLTVT.

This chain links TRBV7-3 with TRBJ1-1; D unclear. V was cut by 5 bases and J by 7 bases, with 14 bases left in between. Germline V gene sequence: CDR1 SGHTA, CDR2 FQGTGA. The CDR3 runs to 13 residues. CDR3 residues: CASSTNRAGEAFF. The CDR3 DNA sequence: TGTGCCAGCAGCACGAATAGGGCTGGTGAAGCTTTCTTT.

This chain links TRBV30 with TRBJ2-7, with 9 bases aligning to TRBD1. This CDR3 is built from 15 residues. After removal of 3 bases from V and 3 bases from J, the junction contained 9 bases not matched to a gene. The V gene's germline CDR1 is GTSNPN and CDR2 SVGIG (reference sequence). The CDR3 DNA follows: TGTGCCTGGAGGCGTTGGACAGGGGTCAACTACGAGCAGTACTTC. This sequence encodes CAWRRWTGVNYEQYF.

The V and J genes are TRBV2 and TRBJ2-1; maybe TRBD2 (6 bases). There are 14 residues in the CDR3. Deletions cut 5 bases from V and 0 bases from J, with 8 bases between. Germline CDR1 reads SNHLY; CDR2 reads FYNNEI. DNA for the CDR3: TGTGCCAGCAGTCTGGAGGGCTCCTACAATGAGCAGTTCTTC. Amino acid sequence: CASSLEGSYNEQFF.

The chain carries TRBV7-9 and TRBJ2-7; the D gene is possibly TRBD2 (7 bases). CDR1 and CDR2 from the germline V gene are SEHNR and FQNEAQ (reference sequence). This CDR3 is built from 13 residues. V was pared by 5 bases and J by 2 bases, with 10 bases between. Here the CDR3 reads CASSGGAAYEQYF. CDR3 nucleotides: TGTGCCAGCAGCGGGGGGGCCGCCTACGAGCAGTACTTC. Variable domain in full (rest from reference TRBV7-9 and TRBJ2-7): DTGVSQNPRHKITKRGQNVTFRCDPISEHNRLYWYRQTLGQGPEFLTYFQNEAQLEKSRLLSDRFSAERPKGSFSTLEIQRTEQGDSAMYLCASSGGAAYEQYFGPGTRLTVT.

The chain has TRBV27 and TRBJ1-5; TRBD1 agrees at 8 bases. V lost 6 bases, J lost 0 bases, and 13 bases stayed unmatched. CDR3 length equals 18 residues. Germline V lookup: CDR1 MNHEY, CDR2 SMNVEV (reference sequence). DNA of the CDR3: TGTGCCAGCAGCCCGAGTGGGACAGGACCTTATAGCAATCAGCCCCAGCATTTT. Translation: CASSPSGTGPYSNQPQHF.

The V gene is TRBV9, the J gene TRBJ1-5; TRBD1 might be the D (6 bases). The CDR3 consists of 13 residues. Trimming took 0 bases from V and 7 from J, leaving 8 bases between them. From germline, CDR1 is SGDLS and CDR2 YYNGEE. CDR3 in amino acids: CASSVGRGQPQHF. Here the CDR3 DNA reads TGTGCCAGCAGCGTAGGGAGGGGGCAGCCCCAGCATTTT.

DNA for the CDR3: TGTGCCAGCTATGGACAGGGGAGCAATGAGCAGTTCTTC. Translated, it gives CASYGQGSNEQFF. V is TRBV3-1 (or the pseudogene TRBV3-2) and J is TRBJ2-1, with TRBD1 matching 9 bases. The CDR3 spans 13 residues. The V gene end was trimmed by 8 bases and the J gene end by 6 bases; junction bases not matched to a gene: 5. Germline lookup yields CDR1 LGHDT and CDR2 YNNKEL (reference sequence).

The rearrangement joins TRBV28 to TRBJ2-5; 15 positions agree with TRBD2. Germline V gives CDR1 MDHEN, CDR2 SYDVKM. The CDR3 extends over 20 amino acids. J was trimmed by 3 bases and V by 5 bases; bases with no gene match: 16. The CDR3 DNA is TGTGCCAGCAGTCCCAAATTCGGACTAGCGGGAGGGCTAAGGGAAGAGACCCAGTACTTC. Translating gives CASSPKFGLAGGLREETQYF.

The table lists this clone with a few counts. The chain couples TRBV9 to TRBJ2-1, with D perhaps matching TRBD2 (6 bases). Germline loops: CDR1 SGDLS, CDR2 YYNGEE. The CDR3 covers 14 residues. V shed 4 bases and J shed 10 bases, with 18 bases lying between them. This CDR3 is CASSPNRENGEQFF. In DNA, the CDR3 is TGTGCCAGCAGCCCCAATCGGGAGAACGGCGAGCAGTTCTTC.

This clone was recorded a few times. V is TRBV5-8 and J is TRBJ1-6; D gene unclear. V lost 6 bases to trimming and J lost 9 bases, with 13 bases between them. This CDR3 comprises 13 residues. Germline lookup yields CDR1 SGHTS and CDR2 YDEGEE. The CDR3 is CASNERRSSPLHF. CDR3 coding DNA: TGTGCCAGCAATGAACGGCGGAGTTCACCCCTCCACTTT.

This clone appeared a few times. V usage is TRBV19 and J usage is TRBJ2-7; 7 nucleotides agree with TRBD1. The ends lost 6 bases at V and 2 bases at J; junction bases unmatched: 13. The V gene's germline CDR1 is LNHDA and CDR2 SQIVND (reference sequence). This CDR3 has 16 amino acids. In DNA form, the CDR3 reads TGTGCCAGTAGCGCACTTTCCGGGACAGTCGCCTACGAGCAGTACTTC. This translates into CASSALSGTVAYEQYF.

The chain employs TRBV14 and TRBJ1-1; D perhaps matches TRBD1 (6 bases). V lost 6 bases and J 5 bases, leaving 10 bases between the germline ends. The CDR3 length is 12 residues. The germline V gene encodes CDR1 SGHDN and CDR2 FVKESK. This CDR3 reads CASRAGATEAFF. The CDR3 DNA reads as TGTGCCAGCAGGGCAGGGGCGACTGAAGCTTTCTTT.